The T cell receptor beta chain described here comes from a study of tumor-infiltrating lymphocytes in primary liver carcinoma. Overall study context: Staged T1-T3 N0M0, the tumors had sizes that ranged from roughly 4.2 to 10 cm across.

They got blood RNA out of unsorted whole blood and also pulled out germline DNA. Chronic HBV infection was present in the patients, who were treatment-naive. Starting material of 500 to 600 ng total RNA yielded TCR beta cDNA via a constant-region primer. It was through three nested multiplex PCR rounds of slightly modified ARM-PCR that TCR beta libraries arose. TRBV1-TRBV30 forward and Cbeta reverse primers drove the first two roughly 10-cycle rounds. TCRdb passed the multiplex PCR reads through MiXCR, listing each CDR3 protein once. This repertoire shows about 330,000 distinct CDR3 sequences, about 65% found once; its top ten account for roughly 6.5%. There are 15 residues in the CDR3. With 7 bases clipped from V and 5 bases from J, the junction kept 10 bases outside the gene matches. Points from the study as a whole: Because of bulk unsorted sampling, CD4+ and CD8+ repertoires were not subjected to comparison.

This clonotype was detected ten times or more. What it binds is unknown. Sequencing was performed on peripheral blood. V gene TRBV12-3 or TRBV12-4 combines with J gene TRBJ2-7; the match to TRBD2 covers 11 bases. The sequence was collected from a man aged 40-50 years with primary liver carcinoma and hepatitis B virus infection. The CDR3 spells CASINTMTSGNEQYF. The CDR3 DNA sequence: TGTGCCAGCATTAATACCATGACTAGCGGGAACGAGCAGTACTTC.